The T cell receptor beta chain described here comes from a study of early T cells in non-severe SARS-CoV-2 infection. Study-wide background: Sequenced bulk RNA came from whole blood that was unsorted, and chains were unpaired. The study's findings and limits: VDJdb matching skewed toward anti-spike CD8 responses, missing private and CD4 specificities.

Individual cDNA molecules each received unique molecular identifiers attached to them. One entry per CDR3 protein, called by TCRdb with MiXCR from the 5' RACE reads. The sample contains more than 95,000 distinct CDR3 sequences, about 16% of which appear only once. In this sample, this clonotype turned up many times. As yet, its antigen is unknown. CDR1 is LNHDA and CDR2 is SQIVND in the germline V gene (reference sequence). With V trimmed by 5 bases and J by 4 bases, 8 bases remained unmatched. The CDR3 loop spans 15 amino acids. The specimen was whole blood. The V call is TRBV19, the J call TRBJ2-7, with 10 bases aligning to TRBD2. The clonotype comes from an adult who was a healthcare worker with PCR-confirmed SARS-CoV-2 infection or an uninfected control (not recorded which). The CDR3, as DNA: TGTGCCAGTAGTCCGCTAGCGGGAGCGGGATACGAGCAGTACTTC. Its protein is CASSPLAGAGYEQYF.